This T cell receptor beta chain comes out of a study of siplizumab effects on memory and regulatory T cells. Data came from immunoSEQ multiplex PCR; TCRdb stores just in-frame clones and leaves some out. Here the sample spans 80,000 to 130,000 clones, more than 90% being singletons. Germline V gene sequence: CDR1 SQVTM, CDR2 ANQGSEA. The ends were cut back, 7 bases at V and 2 bases at J, with 14 bases in the middle. The CDR3 spans 13 residues. This TCR came from a human donor in good health. Some clones in this sample may be carry-over from other donors' samples. Input material: CD4+ T cells sorted from blood. The chain carries TRBV29-1 and TRBJ1-2, with D unresolved. The CDR3 loop is CSGRSSSNYGYTF. DNA of the CDR3: TGCAGCGGTCGCTCTTCCTCGAACTATGGCTACACCTTC. The complete variable domain, with remaining parts taken from reference TRBV29-1 and TRBJ1-2, reads SAVISQKPSRDICQRGTSLTIQCQVDSQVTMMFWYRQQPGQSLTLIATANQGSEATYESGFVIDKFPISRPNLTFSTLTVSNMSPEDSSIYLCSGRSSSNYGYTFGSGTRLTVV.